This TCR beta chain stems from a study of T cell repertoires in cytomegalovirus infection (dated by TCRdb to between 2017 and 2020). As for the study more broadly: Because public TCR beta signatures pointed to carriage of CMV infection together with the matching HLA type, the HLA type of each donor mattered for the analysis.

According to the germline V gene (reference sequence), CDR1 reads MNHEY and CDR2 reads SMNVEV. The CDR3 runs 12 residues from the cysteine to the phenylalanine. The sequence is cut down to CDR3 DNA, 36 bases in frame from base 1. The junction carries 15 bases between V and J, which are trimmed by 9 bases and 7 bases respectively. This clonotype turned up a few times. What this receptor recognizes is not known. Per-nucleotide qualities are absent, and no much larger clonotype sits a single base away. Sequencing relied on an Illumina HiSeq 1500. The public reads were reprocessed in TCRdb via fastp at Q25 and MiXCR, keeping in-frame beta chains. Every CDR3 protein is listed once, alongside the most common genes and DNA of its rows. Across this sample there are roughly 310,000 distinct CDR3 sequences, with roughly 15% seen only once. The top ten hold more than 10% of the sample. The paper's findings and limits, for the study overall: Cumulative frequency of public TCR beta family members discriminated carriers of CMV infection plus the relevant HLA type in this cohort and an independent 352-donor cohort. The ex vivo response was dominated by HLA-C-restricted CMV-specific TCR beta clonotypes, and the single most frequent clonotype in two of eight donors was supplied by these HLA-C-restricted clonotypes.

The sample consisted of PBMCs. The V and J segments used are TRBV27 and TRBJ1-2; a tentative D call is TRBD1 (6 bases match). The TCR originated in a human donor in good health (CMV status not recorded). Some clones in this sample may be carry-over from other donors' samples. The DNA reads TGTGCCAGTAAGGGGGGCGCCGGTGGCTACACCTTC. Its protein reads: CASKGGAGGYTF.